Each of the 15 T cell receptor beta chains below was sequenced from the same sample in a study of blood T cell repertoires in COVID-19. Profiling relied on immunoSEQ multiplex PCR, and the TCRdb table lists in-frame clones only, not all of them. Among about 310,000 clones, roughly 84% were seen once, and the ten largest hold 1%. Sequences were obtained from peripheral blood. These receptor sequences come from a man aged 50 or older with active or convalescent COVID-19.

The chain employs TRBV19 and TRBJ1-6; 7 positions match TRBD1. This CDR3 spans 16 amino acids. CDR1 is LNHDA and CDR2 is SQIVND in the germline V gene (reference sequence). The junction had 12 bases not matched to a gene; V was cut back by 9 bases and J by 4 bases. The chain's CDR3 is CASTTGTEIYNSPLHF. CDR3 coding DNA: TGTGCCAGCACTACCGGGACAGAAATTTATAATTCACCCCTCCACTTT.

The chain is built from TRBV2 and TRBJ1-2; 7 positions match TRBD1. CDR1 and CDR2 (germline): SNHLY, FYNNEI. This CDR3 has 13 amino acids. The J segment lost 8 bases and the V segment lost 6 bases, leaving 9 bases of the junction unmatched. The CDR3 here is CASRVGTVRGYTF. The CDR3 DNA reads as TGTGCCAGCAGGGTAGGGACAGTCCGCGGCTACACCTTC.

V usage is TRBV5-1 and J usage is TRBJ2-2; 13 bases align to TRBD2. The CDR3 is 16 residues long. The germline V gene encodes CDR1 SGHRS and CDR2 YFSETQ. V was pared by 2 bases and J by 4 bases, with 2 bases of the junction left unmatched. CDR3 protein: CASSLLAGGSTGELFF. The CDR3 DNA reads as TGCGCCAGCAGCTTACTAGCGGGAGGGAGCACCGGGGAGCTGTTTTTT.

CDR3 nucleotides: TGTGCCAGCTCACCACGGGCCACATACGGCACAGATACGCAGTATTTT. Its translation: CASSPRATYGTDTQYF. The V gene is TRBV18, the J gene TRBJ2-3; D not certain. Trimming removed 1 base at V and 1 base at J, with 12 bases between. This CDR3 is 16 amino acids long. CDR1 is KGHSH, CDR2 LQKENI, per germline.

This sequence joins TRBV10-3 and TRBJ1-2; TRBD1 aligns across 7 bases. CDR3 length: 15 residues. CDR1 and CDR2 from the germline V gene are ENHRY and SYGVKD. Losses at the gene ends were 6 bases for V and 2 bases for J; bases not matched to a gene: 9. CDR3 DNA sequence: TGTGCCATCAGCTTGACCGGGACAGCAAACTATGGCTACACCTTC. Its protein is CAISLTGTANYGYTF.

This sequence joins TRBV11-1 and TRBJ1-1; a weak D match, TRBD1 (5 bases). Germline values: CDR1 SGHAT, CDR2 FQDESV (reference sequence). The CDR3 is 14 amino acids. The V gene lost 5 bases and the J gene lost 2 bases, with 12 bases spanning the gap. CDR3 sequence: CASSPGGENTEAFF. CDR3 coding DNA: TGTGCCAGCAGCCCTGGGGGGGAAAACACTGAAGCTTTCTTT. Drawing the rest from reference TRBV11-1 and TRBJ1-1, the complete variable domain is EAEVAQSPRYKITEKSQAVAFWCDPISGHATLYWYRQILGQGPELLVQFQDESVVDDSQLPKDRFSAERLKGVDSTLKIQPAELGDSAMYLCASSPGGENTEAFFGQGTRLTVV.

Comments on this clone: Other DNA sequences from this sample encode an identical CDR3 as well. This chain links TRBV28 with TRBJ1-6, with D hard to call. The V and J ends lost 2 bases and 7 bases respectively, with 9 bases between them. Germline loops: CDR1 MDHEN, CDR2 SYDVKM. The CDR3 has 14 residues. The CDR3 nucleotides read TGTGCCAGCAGTTTAGGGCACGGAAATTCACCCCTCCACTTT. This codes for CASSLGHGNSPLHF.

The genes are TRBV28 and TRBJ1-1, with D unresolved. Germline CDR1 is MDHEN and CDR2 is SYDVKM. V was pared by 6 bases and J by 6 bases, with 11 bases between. The CDR3 spans 12 residues. CDR3 loop: CASRAVVAEAFF. In DNA form, the CDR3 reads TGTGCCAGCAGGGCGGTGGTAGCTGAAGCTTTCTTT.

The genes are TRBV28 and TRBJ1-2; TRBD1 agrees at 8 bases. V gave up 8 bases and J gave up 5 bases; unmatched junction bases: 7. Germline CDR1 is MDHEN and CDR2 is SYDVKM. The CDR3 runs to 13 residues. The CDR3 is CASAEQGGYGYTF. In DNA form, the CDR3 reads TGTGCCAGCGCGGAACAGGGGGGGTATGGCTACACCTTC.

This rearrangement joins TRBV19 to TRBJ1-5; 9 bases align to TRBD1. The CDR3 consists of 17 residues. In germline, CDR1 is LNHDA, CDR2 SQIVND (reference sequence). Trimming took 3 bases from V and 4 from J; bases not matched to a gene: 10. The CDR3 DNA reads as TGTGCCAGTAGTATCGTACAGGGGGCAACAGGGAATCAGCCCCAGCATTTT. The encoded protein is CASSIVQGATGNQPQHF.

J is TRBJ2-1 and V is TRBV21-1; the table's TRBD2 call for D was not verified on the DNA. TRBV21-1 is a pseudogene locus. The CDR3 spans 12 residues. The CDR3 sequence: CASSKGVGEQFF. Here the CDR3 DNA reads TGTGCCAGCAGCAAGGGAGTGGGTGAGCAGTTCTTC.

This chain connects TRBV12-3 or TRBV12-4 to TRBJ1-1; perhaps TRBD1 as D (5 bases). There are 13 residues in the CDR3. V dropped 6 bases and J dropped 4 bases, with 12 bases sitting between them. CDR3 sequence (DNA): TGTGCCAGCAGCCTCTTAAGGGGCACTGAAGCTTTCTTT. Translation: CASSLLRGTEAFF.

The V gene is TRBV5-1, the J gene TRBJ1-2, with D possibly being TRBD1 (6 bases). This CDR3 spans 15 amino acids. In germline, CDR1 is SGHRS, CDR2 YFSETQ. V was trimmed by 4 bases and J by 5 bases, leaving 18 bases between them. CDR3 amino acids: CASSPFGTSGYGYTF. The CDR3 region has the DNA TGCGCCAGCAGCCCTTTTGGGACAAGTGGATATGGCTACACCTTC.

The gene calls are TRBV5-1 and TRBJ1-1, with 8 positions matching TRBD1. The CDR3 consists of 15 residues. J gave up 0 bases and V 4 bases, and 5 bases lay outside the gene matches. CDR1 is SGHRS, CDR2 YFSETQ, per germline. In DNA form, the CDR3 reads TGCGCCAGCAGCCGGACGACAGGGGTGAACACTGAAGCTTTCTTT. Residues: CASSRTTGVNTEAFF.

This clone was seen a single time. V is TRBV7-3 and J is TRBJ2-4, with 8 nucleotides matching TRBD1. Losses at the gene ends were 5 bases for V and 4 bases for J; bases not matched to a gene: 4. This CDR3 contains 14 residues. Germline loops: CDR1 SGHTA, CDR2 FQGTGA. The CDR3 bases are TGTGCCAGCAGCCCAGGGGGCGTGAAAAACATTCAGTACTTC. Protein product: CASSPGGVKNIQYF. The whole variable domain, filled in from reference TRBV7-3 and TRBJ2-4, reads GAGVSQTPSNKVTEKGKYVELRCDPISGHTALYWYRQSLGQGPEFLIYFQGTGAADDSGLPNDRFFAVRPEGSVSTLKIQRTERGDSAVYLCASSPGGVKNIQYFGAGTRLSVL.